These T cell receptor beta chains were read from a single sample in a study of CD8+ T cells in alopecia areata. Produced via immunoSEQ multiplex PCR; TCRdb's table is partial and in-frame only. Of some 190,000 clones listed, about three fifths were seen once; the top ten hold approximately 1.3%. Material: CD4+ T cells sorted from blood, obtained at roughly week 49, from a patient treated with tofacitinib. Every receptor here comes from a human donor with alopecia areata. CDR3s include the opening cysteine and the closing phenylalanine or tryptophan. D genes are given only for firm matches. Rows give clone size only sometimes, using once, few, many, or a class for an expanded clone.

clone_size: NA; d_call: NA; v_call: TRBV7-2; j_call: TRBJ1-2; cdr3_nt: TGTGCCAGCAGCTTAGCTTCGGGGCGCGGCTACACCTTC; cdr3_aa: CASSLASGRGYTF
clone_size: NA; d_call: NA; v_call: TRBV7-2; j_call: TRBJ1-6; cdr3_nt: TGTGCCAGCAGCGCCGTAGGTTCACCCCTCCACTTT; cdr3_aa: CASSAVGSPLHF
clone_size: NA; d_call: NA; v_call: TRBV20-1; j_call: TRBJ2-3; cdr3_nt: TGCAGTGCTATGGTCGATACGCAGTATTTT; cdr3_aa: CSAMVDTQYF
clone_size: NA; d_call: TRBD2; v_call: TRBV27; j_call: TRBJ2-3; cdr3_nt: TGTGCCAGCAGACTAACTAGCGGGGGAGCAGATACGCAGTATTTT; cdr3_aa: CASRLTSGGADTQYF
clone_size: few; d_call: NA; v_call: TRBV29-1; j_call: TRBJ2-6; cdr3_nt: TGCAGCGTTTCAGACTCTGGGGCCAACGTCCTGACTTTC; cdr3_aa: CSVSDSGANVLTF
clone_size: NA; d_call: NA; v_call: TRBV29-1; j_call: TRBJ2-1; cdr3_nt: TGCAGCGTTGCAGGGTTCTCCTACAATGAGCAGTTCTTC; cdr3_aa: CSVAGFSYNEQFF
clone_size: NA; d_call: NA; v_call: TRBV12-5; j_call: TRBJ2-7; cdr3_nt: TGTGCTAGTGGTTTTAGACAGGACGACCCCTACGAGCAGTACTTC; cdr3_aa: CASGFRQDDPYEQYF
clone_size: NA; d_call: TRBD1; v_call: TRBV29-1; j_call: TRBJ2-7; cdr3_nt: TGCAGCGTCCGGGACAGGGGGAGCTACGAGCAGTACTTC; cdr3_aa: CSVRDRGSYEQYF
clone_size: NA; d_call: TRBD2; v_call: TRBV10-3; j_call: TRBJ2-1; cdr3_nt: TGTGCCATCAGTCAGACTAGCGGGGGAAACAATGAGCAGTTCTTC; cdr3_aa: CAISQTSGGNNEQFF
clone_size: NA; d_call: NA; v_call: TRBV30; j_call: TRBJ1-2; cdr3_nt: TGTGCCGGAGGGAAGTCGAACTATGGCTACACCTTC; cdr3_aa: CAGGKSNYGYTF
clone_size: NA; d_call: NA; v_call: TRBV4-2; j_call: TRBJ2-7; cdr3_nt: TGTGCCAGCAGCCAAGAAGAACTAGACTACGAGCAGTACTTC; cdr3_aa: CASSQEELDYEQYF
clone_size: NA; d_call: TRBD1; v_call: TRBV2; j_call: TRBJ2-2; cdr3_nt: TGTGCCAGCAGCGTTGGACAGGGTAGAGACCCTCCGGGGGAGCTGTTTTTT; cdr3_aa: CASSVGQGRDPPGELFF
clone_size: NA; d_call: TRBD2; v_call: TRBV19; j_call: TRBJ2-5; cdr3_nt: TGTGCCAGTAGTTTGACTAGCGCAGAGACCCAGTACTTC; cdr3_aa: CASSLTSAETQYF
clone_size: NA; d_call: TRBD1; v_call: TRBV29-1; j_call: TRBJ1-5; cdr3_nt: TGCAGCGTGAGTCCGGGACAGAGGCAGCCCCAGCATTTT; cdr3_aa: CSVSPGQRQPQHF
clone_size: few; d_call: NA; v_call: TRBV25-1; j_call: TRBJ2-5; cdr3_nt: TGTGCCAGCAGTAACCCGCTCGGAGAGACCCAGTACTTC; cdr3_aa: CASSNPLGETQYF
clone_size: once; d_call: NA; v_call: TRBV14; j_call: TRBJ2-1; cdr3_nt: TGTGCCAGCAGCGGGGCGATCTGGAATGAGCAGTTCTTC; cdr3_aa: CASSGAIWNEQFF
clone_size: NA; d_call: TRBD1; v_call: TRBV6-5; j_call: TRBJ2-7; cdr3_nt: TGTGCCAGTAAACTATCCGGGACAGCGCCCTACGAGCAGTACTTC; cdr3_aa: CASKLSGTAPYEQYF
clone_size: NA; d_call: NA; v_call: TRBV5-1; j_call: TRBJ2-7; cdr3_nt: TGCGCCAGCAGCTTGCAGGGCGGACCCTCCTACGAGCAGTACTTC; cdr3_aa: CASSLQGGPSYEQYF
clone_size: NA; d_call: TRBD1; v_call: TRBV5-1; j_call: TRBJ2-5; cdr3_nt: TGCGCCAGCAGCGGACAGGGGGCGCGAGAGACCCAGTACTTC; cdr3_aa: CASSGQGARETQYF
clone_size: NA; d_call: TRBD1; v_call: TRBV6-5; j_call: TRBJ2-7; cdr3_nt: TGTGCCAGCAGTTACTCGAGGGACAGCTCCTACGAGCAGTACTTC; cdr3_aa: CASSYSRDSSYEQYF
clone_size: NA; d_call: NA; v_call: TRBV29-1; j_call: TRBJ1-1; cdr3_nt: TGCAGCGTTGATCAGGGAGCGCGTGCTGAAGCTTTCTTT; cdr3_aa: CSVDQGARAEAFF
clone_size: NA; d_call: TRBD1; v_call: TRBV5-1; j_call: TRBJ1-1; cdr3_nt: TGCGCCAGCAGCCCAAGGGACAGTGAAGCTTTCTTT; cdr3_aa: CASSPRDSEAFF
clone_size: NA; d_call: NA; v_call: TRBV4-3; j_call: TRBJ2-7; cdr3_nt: TGCGCCAGCAGCCAAGTCACAGGAGGAGGCGAGCAGTACTTC; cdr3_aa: CASSQVTGGGEQYF
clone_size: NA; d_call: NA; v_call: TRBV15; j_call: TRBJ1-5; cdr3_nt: TGTGCCACCAGCAGAGAAGGGGGTGATCAGCCCCAGCATTTT; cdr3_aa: CATSREGGDQPQHF
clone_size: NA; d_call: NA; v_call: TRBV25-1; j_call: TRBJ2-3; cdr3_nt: TGTGCCAGCAGTCTCACAGATACGCAGTATTTT; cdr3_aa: CASSLTDTQYF
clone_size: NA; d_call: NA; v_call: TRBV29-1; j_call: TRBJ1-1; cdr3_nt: TGCAGCGTTCAGGAGAACACTGAAGCTTTCTTT; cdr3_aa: CSVQENTEAFF